This T cell receptor beta chain was captured by sequencing in a study of Ad26.COV2.S vaccination and SARS-CoV-2 variants. In the study overall: Donor allocation was to the COV1001 Ad26.COV2.S trial arm. Intramuscular Ad26.COV2.S doses were given once or twice, 56 days apart.

Some clones are missing from TCRdb's copy, which holds only in-frame ones; the method was immunoSEQ multiplex PCR. The sample shows some 390,000 clones, around 91% of them seen only once. Treatment denoted: approximately 18 received Ad26.COV2.S at low or high dose, single or two shots; a few received placebo; per-sample allocation not given. The study sampled participants on day 63 after the first vaccine or placebo injection. This clonotype originated in a person between 18 and 65 years old who received the Ad26.COV2.S COVID-19 vaccine or a placebo. Material: peripheral blood, obtained in a trial of Ad26.COV2.S vaccine versus placebo.

The CDR3 region has the DNA TGTGCCAGCAGTGTCAGGGGCGTCCCCTCTGGGGCCAACGTCCTGACTTTC. Amino acid sequence: CASSVRGVPSGANVLTF. V usage is TRBV27 and J usage is TRBJ2-6; perhaps TRBD1 as D (6 bases). CDR3 length equals 17 residues. The germline gives CDR1 MNHEY, CDR2 SMNVEV (reference sequence). V lost 5 bases and J 0 bases, leaving 14 bases between the germline ends.